These 13 T cell receptor beta chains were sequenced from one sample in a study of beta chain features in type 1 diabetes. Sequencing targeted expressed TCRB transcripts, as all isolated RNA had been reverse transcribed. This table comes from immunoSEQ multiplex PCR, and its TCRdb copy is limited to in-frame clones, with some not included. The sample lists under 250,000 clones, 14% seen once, with more than 0.02% in the top ten. Sequences were obtained from naive CD4+ T cells from blood. These receptors came from a woman aged 40 to 55 in good health.

This chain connects TRBV12-5 to TRBJ1-5, with D maybe TRBD1 (5 bases). V was pared by 6 bases and J by 2 bases, with 11 bases between. This CDR3 is built from 14 residues. The germline CDR1 and CDR2 sequences are LGHNT and FRNRAP. The chain's CDR3 is CASGPPGRNQPQHF. The DNA for the CDR3 is TGTGCTAGTGGCCCCCCAGGGCGCAATCAGCCCCAGCATTTT.

The chain employs TRBV6-1 and TRBJ2-7; D call uncertain. Per germline, CDR1 MNHNS and CDR2 SASEGT. V dropped 5 bases and J dropped 6 bases, with 11 bases sitting between them. CDR3 length: 12 amino acids. CDR3 DNA sequence: TGTGCCAGCAGTCTCTCTAGGCTCGAGCAGTACTTC. This gives the protein CASSLSRLEQYF.

This clone was found a few times. The chain recombines TRBV5-1 with TRBJ2-5; 9 nucleotides match TRBD2. The CDR3 has 14 residues. The germline V gene has CDR1 SGHRS and CDR2 YFSETQ. J lost 5 bases, V lost 0 bases, and 2 bases had no gene match. The CDR3 DNA reads as TGCGCCAGCAGCTTGGGTAGCGGGGGTGAGACCCAGTACTTC. It codes for CASSLGSGGETQYF.

This clone appeared a few times. This chain links TRBV9 with TRBJ2-6; the match to TRBD1 covers 8 bases. Germline V gene sequence: CDR1 SGDLS, CDR2 YYNGEE. This CDR3 has 17 amino acids. J gave up 0 bases and V 3 bases, and 5 bases lay outside the gene matches. The CDR3 DNA follows: TGTGCCAGCAGCGGGGGGACAGGAACCTCTGGGGCCAACGTCCTGACTTTC. It specifies CASSGGTGTSGANVLTF.

This clone was observed a handful of times. The chain is built from TRBV5-1 and TRBJ2-5, with 11 nucleotides matching TRBD2. J gave up 3 bases and V 5 bases, and 6 bases lay outside the gene matches. The CDR3 runs to 15 residues. The V gene's germline CDR1 is SGHRS and CDR2 YFSETQ. In DNA, the CDR3 is TGCGCCAGCAGTCCGAAACTAGCGGGAGAAGAGACCCAGTACTTC. Its translation: CASSPKLAGEETQYF. The entire variable domain, with the rest obtained from reference TRBV5-1 and TRBJ2-5, is as follows: KAGVTQTPRYLIKTRGQQVTLSCSPISGHRSVSWYQQTPGQGLQFLFEYFSETQRNKGNFPGRFSGRQFSNSRSEMNVSTLELGDSALYLCASSPKLAGEETQYFGPGTRLLVL.

This clone turned up a few times. V is TRBV7-9 and J is TRBJ1-2; unclear D gene. The germline V gene encodes CDR1 SEHNR and CDR2 FQNEAQ (reference sequence). The CDR3 consists of 14 residues. V lost 2 bases and J lost 6, with 13 bases in between. The CDR3 DNA is TGTGCCAGCAGCTTAACAGCCGTCCTTGATGGCTACACCTTC. Translation gives CASSLTAVLDGYTF.

This clone appeared a few times. This chain joins TRBV9 and TRBJ2-5; 9 nucleotides line up with TRBD2. V dropped 0 bases and J dropped 5; count of bases not matched to a gene: 14. Germline V lookup: CDR1 SGDLS, CDR2 YYNGEE. The CDR3 totals 18 residues. CDR3 region: CASSVGVSSGNSEETQYF. The CDR3 DNA follows: TGTGCCAGCAGCGTAGGAGTGTCTAGCGGGAACAGCGAGGAGACCCAGTACTTC.

The CDR3 region is CASSPGGGLAGRTDTQYF. CDR3 nucleotide sequence: TGCGCCAGCAGCCCTGGGGGAGGACTAGCGGGGCGCACAGATACGCAGTATTTT. V is TRBV5-1 and J is TRBJ2-3; the match to TRBD2 covers 12 bases. Germline trimming cut 4 bases from V and 1 base from J; bases unmatched to any gene: 10. Germline lookup yields CDR1 SGHRS and CDR2 YFSETQ. The CDR3 runs 18 residues.

This clone was recorded a few times. The chain is built from TRBV9 and TRBJ1-1, with 7 positions matching TRBD1. J gave up 5 bases and V 4 bases, and 14 bases lay outside the gene matches. CDR1 SGDLS and CDR2 YYNGEE come from the germline V gene. CDR3 size: 16 residues. The CDR3 is CASSPQRGLLGTEAFF. The CDR3 nucleotides read TGTGCCAGCAGCCCCCAGAGGGGGCTCTTGGGGACTGAAGCTTTCTTT.

Only a few counts were recorded for this clone. V gene TRBV11-2 combines with J gene TRBJ2-7, with 9 bases that match TRBD1. CDR1 and CDR2 (germline): SGHAT, FQNNGV. Trimming at V came to 5 bases and at J to 3 bases, leaving 14 bases not matched to a gene. CDR3 length: 17 amino acids. CDR3 nucleotides: TGTGCCAGCAGCCGAGACAGGGGGGAAGGCCAGGTCTACGAGCAGTACTTC. The encoded protein is CASSRDRGEGQVYEQYF.

Comments on this clone: This specimen includes other DNA sequences encoding the same CDR3. The chain couples TRBV5-4 to TRBJ2-7, with 10 bases that match TRBD1. Trimming took 5 bases from V and 1 from J; bases not matched to a gene: 6. Looked up from germline, CDR1 is SGHNT and CDR2 is YYREEE (reference sequence). The CDR3 length is 15 residues. The CDR3, as DNA: TGTGCCAGCAGGCGGGACAGGGGTCCTTCCTACGAGCAGTACTTC. Encoded protein: CASRRDRGPSYEQYF.

CDR3 residues: CASSLDLPVTDTQYF. In DNA, the CDR3 is TGTGCCAGCAGCTTAGATCTCCCGGTCACAGATACGCAGTATTTT. The V and J genes are TRBV11-2 and TRBJ2-3; D gene uncertain. Germline CDR1 SGHAT, CDR2 FQNNGV. Trimming pared 0 bases from V and 2 bases from J, leaving 9 bases between. The CDR3 runs to 15 residues. The full variable domain, rest sourced from reference TRBV11-2 and TRBJ2-3, is EAGVAQSPRYKIIEKRQSVAFWCNPISGHATLYWYQQILGQGPKLLIQFQNNGVVDDSQLPKDRFSAERLKGVDSTLKIQPAKLEDSAVYLCASSLDLPVTDTQYFGPGTRLTVL.

This clone has more than one count but fewer than ten. The chain employs TRBV6-5 and TRBJ1-1; tentatively, D is TRBD1 (6 bases). The germline V and J ends were trimmed by 2 bases and 5 bases, with 18 bases remaining between them. The CDR3 spans 16 residues. Germline assignment: CDR1 MNHEY and CDR2 SVGAGI. The CDR3 DNA reads as TGTGCCAGCAGTTACCCTTTATCAGGGGAATCGACTGAAGCTTTCTTT. Amino acid sequence: CASSYPLSGESTEAFF.